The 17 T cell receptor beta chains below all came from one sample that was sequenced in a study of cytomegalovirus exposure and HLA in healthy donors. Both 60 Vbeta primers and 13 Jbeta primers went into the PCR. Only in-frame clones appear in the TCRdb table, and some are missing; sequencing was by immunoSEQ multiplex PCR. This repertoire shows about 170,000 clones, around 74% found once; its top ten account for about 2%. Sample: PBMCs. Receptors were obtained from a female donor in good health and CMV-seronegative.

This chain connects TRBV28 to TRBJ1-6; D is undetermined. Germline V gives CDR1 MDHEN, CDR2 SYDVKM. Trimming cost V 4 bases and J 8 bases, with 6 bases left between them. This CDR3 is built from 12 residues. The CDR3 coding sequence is TGTGCCAGCAGTTCGCGGTATTCACCCCTCCACTTT. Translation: CASSSRYSPLHF. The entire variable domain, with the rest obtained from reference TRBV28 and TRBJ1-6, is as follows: DVKVTQSSRYLVKRTGEKVFLECVQDMDHENMFWYRQDPGLGLRLIYFSYDVKMKEKGDIPEGYSVSREKKERFSLILESASTNQTSMYLCASSSRYSPLHFGNGTRLTVT.

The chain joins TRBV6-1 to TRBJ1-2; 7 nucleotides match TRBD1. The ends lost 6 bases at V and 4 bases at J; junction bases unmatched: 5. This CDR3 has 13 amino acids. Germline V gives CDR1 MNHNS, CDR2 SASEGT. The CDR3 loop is CASSGDSFYGYTF. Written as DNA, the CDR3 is TGTGCCAGCAGCGGGGACAGCTTCTATGGCTACACCTTC.

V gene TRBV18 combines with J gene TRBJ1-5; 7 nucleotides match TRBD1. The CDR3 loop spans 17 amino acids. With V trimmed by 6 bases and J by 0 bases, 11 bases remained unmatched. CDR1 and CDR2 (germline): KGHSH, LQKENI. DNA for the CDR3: TGTGCCAGCTCGCCGGGACAGAAATTTAATAGCAATCAGCCCCAGCATTTT. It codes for CASSPGQKFNSNQPQHF.

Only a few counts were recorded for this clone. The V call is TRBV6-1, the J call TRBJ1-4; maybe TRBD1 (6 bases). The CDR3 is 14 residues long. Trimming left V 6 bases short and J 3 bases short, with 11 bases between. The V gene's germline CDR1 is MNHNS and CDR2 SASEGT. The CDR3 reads CASRVGAANEKLFF. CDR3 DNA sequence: TGTGCCAGCAGGGTGGGGGCGGCTAATGAAAAACTGTTTTTT.

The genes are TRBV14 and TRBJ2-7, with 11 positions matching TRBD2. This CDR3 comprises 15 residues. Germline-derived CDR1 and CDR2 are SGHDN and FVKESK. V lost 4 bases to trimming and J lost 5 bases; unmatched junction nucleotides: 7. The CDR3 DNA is TGTGCCAGCAGCCCGTATTTAGCGGGAGGGAACGAGCAGTACTTC. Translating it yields CASSPYLAGGNEQYF.

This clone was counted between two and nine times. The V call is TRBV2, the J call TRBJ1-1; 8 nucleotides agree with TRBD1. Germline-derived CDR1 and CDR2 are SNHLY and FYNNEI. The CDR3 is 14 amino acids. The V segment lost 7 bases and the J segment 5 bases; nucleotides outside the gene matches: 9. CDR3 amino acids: CASKRDRGSTEAFF. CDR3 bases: TGTGCCAGCAAGAGAGACAGGGGATCTACTGAAGCTTTCTTT.

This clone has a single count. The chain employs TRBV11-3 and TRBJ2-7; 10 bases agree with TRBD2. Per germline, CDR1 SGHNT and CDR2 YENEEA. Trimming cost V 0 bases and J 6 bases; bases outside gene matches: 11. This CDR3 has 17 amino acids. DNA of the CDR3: TGTGCCAGCAGCTTAGATCGGCAAGCGGGGGGGCCGGTCGAGCAGTACTTC. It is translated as CASSLDRQAGGPVEQYF.

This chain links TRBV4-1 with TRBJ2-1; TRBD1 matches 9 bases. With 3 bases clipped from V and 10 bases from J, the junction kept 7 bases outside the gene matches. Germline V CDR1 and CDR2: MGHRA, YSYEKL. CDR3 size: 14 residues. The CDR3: CASSHRTGDSEQFF. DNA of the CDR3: TGCGCCAGCAGCCACCGGACAGGGGATTCGGAGCAGTTCTTC.

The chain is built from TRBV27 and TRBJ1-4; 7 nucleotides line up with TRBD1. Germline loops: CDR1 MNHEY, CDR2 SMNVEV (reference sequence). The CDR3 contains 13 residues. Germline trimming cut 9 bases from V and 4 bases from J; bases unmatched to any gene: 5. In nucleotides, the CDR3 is TGTGCCAGTGGGGACAGTATTAATGAAAAACTGTTTTTT. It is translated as CASGDSINEKLFF.

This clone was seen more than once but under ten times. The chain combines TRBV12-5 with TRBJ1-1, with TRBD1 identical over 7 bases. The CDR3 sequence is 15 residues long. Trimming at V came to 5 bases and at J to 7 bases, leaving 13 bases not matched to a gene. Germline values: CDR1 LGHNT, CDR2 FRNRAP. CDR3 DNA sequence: TGTGCTAGTGGTACCGGGACAGTCCAGACAATTGAAGCTTTCTTT. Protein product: CASGTGTVQTIEAFF. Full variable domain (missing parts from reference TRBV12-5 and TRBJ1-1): DARVTQTPRHKVTEMGQEVTMRCQPILGHNTVFWYRQTMMQGLELLAYFRNRAPLDDSGMPKDRFSAEMPDATLATLKIQPSEPRDSAVYFCASGTGTVQTIEAFFGQGTRLTVV.

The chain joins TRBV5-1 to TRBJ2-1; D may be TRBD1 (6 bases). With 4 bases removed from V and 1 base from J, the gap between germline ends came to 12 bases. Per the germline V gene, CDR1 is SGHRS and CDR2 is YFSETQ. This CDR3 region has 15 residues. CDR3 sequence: CASSPGQRSYNEQFF. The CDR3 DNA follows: TGCGCCAGCAGCCCTGGACAGCGTTCCTACAATGAGCAGTTCTTC. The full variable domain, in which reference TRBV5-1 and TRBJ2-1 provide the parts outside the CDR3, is KAGVTQTPRYLIKTRGQQVTLSCSPISGHRSVSWYQQTPGQGLQFLFEYFSETQRNKGNFPGRFSGRQFSNSRSEMNVSTLELGDSALYLCASSPGQRSYNEQFFGPGTRLTVL.

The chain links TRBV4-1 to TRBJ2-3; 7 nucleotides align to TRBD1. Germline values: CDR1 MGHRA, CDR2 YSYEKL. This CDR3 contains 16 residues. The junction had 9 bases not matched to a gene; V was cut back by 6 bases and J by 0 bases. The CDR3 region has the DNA TGCGCCAGCAGTTGGGACGAGGGGGCTAGCACAGATACGCAGTATTTT. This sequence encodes CASSWDEGASTDTQYF.

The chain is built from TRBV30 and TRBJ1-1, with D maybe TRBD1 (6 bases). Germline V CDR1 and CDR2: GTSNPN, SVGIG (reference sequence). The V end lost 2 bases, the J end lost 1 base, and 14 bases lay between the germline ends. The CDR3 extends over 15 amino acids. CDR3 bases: TGTGCCTGGAGTCCAGGGGACGGACCGAACACTGAAGCTTTCTTT. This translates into CAWSPGDGPNTEAFF.

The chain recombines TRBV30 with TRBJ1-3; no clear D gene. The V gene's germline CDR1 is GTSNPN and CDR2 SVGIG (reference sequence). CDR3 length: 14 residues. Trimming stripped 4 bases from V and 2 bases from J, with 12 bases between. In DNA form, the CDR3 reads TGTGCCTGGACGGGAGGGCCCACTGGAAACACCATATATTTT. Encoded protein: CAWTGGPTGNTIYF.

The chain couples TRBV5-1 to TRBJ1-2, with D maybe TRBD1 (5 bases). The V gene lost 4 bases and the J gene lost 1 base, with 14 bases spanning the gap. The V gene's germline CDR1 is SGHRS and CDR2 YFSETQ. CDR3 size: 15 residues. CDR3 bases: TGCGCCAGCAGCCCGGACACCGGAGTTAACTATGGCTACACCTTC. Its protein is CASSPDTGVNYGYTF.

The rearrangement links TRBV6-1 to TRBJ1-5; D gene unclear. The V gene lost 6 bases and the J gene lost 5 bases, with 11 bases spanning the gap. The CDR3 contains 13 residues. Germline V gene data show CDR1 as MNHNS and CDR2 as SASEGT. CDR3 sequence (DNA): TGTGCCAGCAGCCCCGGGTTCTATCAGCCCCAGCATTTT. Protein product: CASSPGFYQPQHF.

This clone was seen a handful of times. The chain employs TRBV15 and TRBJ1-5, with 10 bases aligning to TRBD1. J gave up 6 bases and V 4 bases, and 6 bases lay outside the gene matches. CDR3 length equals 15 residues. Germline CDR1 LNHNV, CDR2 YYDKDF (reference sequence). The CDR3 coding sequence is TGTGCCACCAGCACCGGGACAGGGGAGGGTCAGCCCCAGCATTTT. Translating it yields CATSTGTGEGQPQHF.